The 25 T cell receptor beta chains below come from one sample, sequenced in a study of CD8 T cells in Susac syndrome. With random hexamers, reverse transcription was performed on 0.5 to 1 ug of RNA. TCRdb reprocessed the immunoSEQ multiplex PCR reads via MiXCR and lists one record per CDR3 protein. The data contain approximately 120,000 distinct CDR3 sequences, around 96% of them singletons. The sequenced sample was CD4+ T cells from PBMCs. The receptors stem from a human donor in good health.

The chain is built from TRBV6-5 and TRBJ1-2, with unresolved D. The germline CDR1 and CDR2 sequences are MNHEY and SVGAGI. V lost 6 bases and J lost 8, with 16 bases in between. This CDR3 region has 13 residues. The CDR3 nucleotides read TGTGCCAGCAGCCCATTGTCTTCGCGGGGCTACACCTTC. This encodes CASSPLSSRGYTF.

The chain carries TRBV6-6 and TRBJ2-2; D ambiguous. V lost 0 bases to trimming and J lost 3 bases, with 8 bases between them. The CDR3 length is 15 residues. Germline V gene data show CDR1 as MNHNY and CDR2 as SVGAGI (reference sequence). The CDR3 protein is CASSYSDGYTGELFF. The CDR3 region has the DNA TGTGCCAGCAGTTACTCGGACGGCTACACCGGGGAGCTGTTTTTT.

This rearrangement joins TRBV6-1 to TRBJ2-1, with 13 bases identical to TRBD2. Germline lookup yields CDR1 MNHNS and CDR2 SASEGT. The CDR3 totals 17 residues. V dropped 7 bases and J dropped 4; count of bases not matched to a gene: 10. CDR3 in DNA: TGTGCCAGCAAGAGGGGGACTAGCGGGAATCGGTACAATGAGCAGTTCTTC. This gives the protein CASKRGTSGNRYNEQFF.

The chain uses TRBV11-2 and TRBJ1-2; D is unresolved. CDR3 size: 13 residues. The germline V and J ends were trimmed by 3 bases and 1 base, with 6 bases remaining between them. The germline gives CDR1 SGHAT, CDR2 FQNNGV. The CDR3 reads CASSFTVNYGYTF. Here the CDR3 DNA reads TGTGCCAGCAGCTTTACAGTTAACTATGGCTACACCTTC.

The chain couples TRBV24-1 to TRBJ1-4; D unresolved. This CDR3 contains 13 residues. CDR1 is KGHDR, CDR2 SFDVKD, per germline. V was clipped by 3 bases and J by 10 bases, with 11 bases between them. CDR3 bases: TGTGCCACCAGTGATCCCGTGCGTGGAAAACTGTTTTTT. This sequence encodes CATSDPVRGKLFF.

The chain joins TRBV3-1 to TRBJ2-7; possibly TRBD1 for D (6 bases). V dropped 4 bases and J dropped 6 bases, with 13 bases sitting between them. CDR3 length: 13 amino acids. Germline lookup yields CDR1 LGHDT and CDR2 YNNKEL (reference sequence). This chain's CDR3 is CASSRLRGSEQYF. For the CDR3, the DNA is TGTGCCAGCAGCCGCCTGAGGGGGAGCGAGCAGTACTTC.

The J gene is TRBJ2-3, the V gene TRBV30, with no clear D. The germline gives CDR1 GTSNPN, CDR2 SVGIG (reference sequence). The CDR3 contains 17 residues. V dropped 1 base and J dropped 2 bases, with 19 bases sitting between them. The CDR3 protein is CAWSGDIGPTFTDTQYF. In DNA form, the CDR3 reads TGTGCCTGGAGTGGAGATATCGGGCCTACGTTCACAGATACGCAGTATTTT.

The gene calls are TRBV5-1 and TRBJ2-3; 8 nucleotides line up with TRBD2. The CDR3 is made up of 17 amino acids. V was clipped by 7 bases and J by 0 bases; unmatched bases: 13. Germline V lookup: CDR1 SGHRS, CDR2 YFSETQ. CDR3 residues: CASASSPIAGSTDTQYF. DNA for the CDR3: TGCGCCAGCGCCTCGAGCCCTATAGCGGGAAGCACAGATACGCAGTATTTT.

This clonotype is a singleton in its sample. This chain joins TRBV7-9 and TRBJ2-7, with D unresolved. The CDR3 sequence is 12 residues long. Trimming took 1 base from V and 6 from J, leaving 7 bases between them. Per germline, CDR1 SEHNR and CDR2 FQNEAQ (reference sequence). CDR3 loop: CASSLEYGEQYF. CDR3 bases: TGTGCCAGCAGCTTAGAGTACGGCGAGCAGTACTTC.

The V call is TRBV18, the J call TRBJ1-1; D is ambiguous. The V end was cut by 2 bases, the J end by 4 bases, with 11 bases between. Germline V CDR1 and CDR2: KGHSH, LQKENI. This CDR3 is 14 amino acids long. The CDR3 DNA reads TGTGCCAGCTCACCAATCTTCTCGGGCACTGAAGCTTTCTTT. Its protein product is CASSPIFSGTEAFF.

V gene TRBV13 combines with J gene TRBJ2-2, with TRBD2 matching 11 bases. This CDR3 spans 15 amino acids. Germline CDR1 reads PRHDT; CDR2 reads FYEKMQ (reference sequence). V was pared by 6 bases and J by 6 bases, with 6 bases of the junction left unmatched. The CDR3 bases are TGTGCCAGCAGGCTTAGCGGGAGGGAACCCGGGGAGCTGTTTTTT. Protein sequence: CASRLSGREPGELFF. Complete variable domain (other parts from reference TRBV13 and TRBJ2-2): AAGVIQSPRHLIKEKRETATLKCYPIPRHDTVYWYQQGPGQDPQFLISFYEKMQSDKGSIPDRFSAQQFSDYHSELNMSSLELGDSALYFCASRLSGREPGELFFGEGSRLTVL.

This clonotype has more than one count but fewer than ten. V is TRBV29-1 and J is TRBJ2-5; 10 nucleotides line up with TRBD2. Germline values: CDR1 SQVTM, CDR2 ANQGSEA. With V trimmed by 5 bases and J by 13 bases, 13 bases remained unmatched. This CDR3 comprises 13 residues. The CDR3 reads CSVTLAGRAKPYF. The CDR3 DNA reads as TGCAGCGTTACACTAGCGGGACGGGCTAAACCGTACTTC.

The chain employs TRBV11-2 and TRBJ2-7; possible D gene TRBD1, 6 bases. CDR3 length: 14 amino acids. CDR1 and CDR2 from the germline V gene are SGHAT and FQNNGV. The V and J ends lost 4 bases and 4 bases respectively, with 14 bases between them. The CDR3 protein is CASSSGQFGYEQYF. CDR3 nucleotide sequence: TGTGCCAGCAGCTCAGGACAGTTCGGATACGAGCAGTACTTC.

The chain is built from TRBV19 and TRBJ1-1; TRBD1 aligns across 9 bases. This CDR3 has 14 amino acids. The V and J ends lost 7 bases and 1 base, in that order; junction bases with no gene match: 4. Per the germline V gene, CDR1 is LNHDA and CDR2 is SQIVND (reference sequence). The CDR3 region is CASTQDRGNTEAFF. Here the CDR3 DNA reads TGTGCCAGTACCCAGGACAGGGGGAACACTGAAGCTTTCTTT.

The V call is TRBV20-1, the J call TRBJ1-2, with D perhaps TRBD1 (5 bases). Trimming took 0 bases from V and 7 from J, leaving 6 bases between them. The V gene's germline CDR1 is DFQATT and CDR2 SNEGSKA (reference sequence). The CDR3 consists of 11 residues. The CDR3 loop reads CSARDRAGYTF. DNA for the CDR3: TGCAGTGCTAGAGACAGGGCTGGCTACACCTTC.

CDR3 in DNA: TGTGCCAGCAGTCCGGGGGGACGATTCAACAATGAGCAGTTCTTC. This translates into CASSPGGRFNNEQFF. This chain connects TRBV6-4 to TRBJ2-1, with 7 bases fitting TRBD2. CDR3 length equals 15 residues. V was pared by 5 bases and J by 5 bases, with 9 bases of the junction left unmatched. Germline V gene sequence: CDR1 MRHNA, CDR2 SNTAGT.

This chain links TRBV9 with TRBJ2-1; D might be TRBD1 or TRBD2, each matching 6 bases. Per germline, CDR1 SGDLS and CDR2 YYNGEE. This CDR3 is 17 amino acids long. The germline V and J ends were trimmed by 0 bases and 3 bases, with 16 bases remaining between them. CDR3 amino acids: CASSVATGAWNYNEQFF. The CDR3 DNA reads as TGTGCCAGCAGCGTAGCTACGGGGGCCTGGAACTACAATGAGCAGTTCTTC.

The V gene is TRBV29-1, the J gene TRBJ1-5; D may be TRBD1 (6 bases). CDR1 is SQVTM and CDR2 is ANQGSEA in the germline V gene. The CDR3 runs to 14 residues. Trimming took 4 bases from V and 0 from J, leaving 10 bases between them. CDR3 residues: CSVGTAYSNQPQHF. The CDR3 DNA reads as TGCAGCGTTGGGACAGCATATAGCAATCAGCCCCAGCATTTT.

The V and J genes are TRBV12-5 and TRBJ2-3; TRBD1 matches at 12 bases. The germline V gene has CDR1 LGHNT and CDR2 FRNRAP. The length of the CDR3 is 15 residues. V trimming: 6 bases; J trimming: 4 bases; junction bases outside the gene matches: 5. CDR3 DNA sequence: TGTGCTAGTGGCCCGGGACAGGGGGCGGCAGATACGCAGTATTTT. Its protein is CASGPGQGAADTQYF.

The rearrangement uses TRBV18 and TRBJ2-7, with 8 bases fitting TRBD2. Germline assignment: CDR1 KGHSH and CDR2 LQKENI. The CDR3 spans 14 residues. Trimming took 0 bases from V and 3 from J; bases not matched to a gene: 1. The CDR3 is CASSPPAGGYEQYF. As DNA, the CDR3 is TGTGCCAGCTCACCACCGGCGGGAGGCTACGAGCAGTACTTC.

The V and J genes are TRBV7-2 and TRBJ1-1, with a tentative D call TRBD1 (5 bases). Germline V gene data show CDR1 as SGHTA and CDR2 as FQGNSA. CDR3 length: 11 residues. With 4 bases removed from V and 11 bases from J, the gap between germline ends came to 11 bases. CDR3 amino acids: CASSSSGNAFF. The DNA of the CDR3 is TGTGCCAGCAGCTCCTCAGGGAATGCTTTCTTT.

The table lists this clonotype with a count of one. The chain has TRBV4-3 and TRBJ2-7; 9 bases map to TRBD1. Germline V gene lookup returns CDR1 LGHNA and CDR2 YSLEER. With V trimmed by 5 bases and J by 2 bases, 7 bases remained unmatched. The CDR3 is 15 amino acids. The CDR3 nucleotides are TGCGCCAGCAGCACCGGGACAGGGAGTCCCTACGAGCAGTACTTC. It codes for CASSTGTGSPYEQYF.

This clonotype was recorded once. The gene calls are TRBV10-3 and TRBJ2-2; D remains unclear. The CDR3 extends over 13 amino acids. With 10 bases removed from V and 0 bases from J, the gap between germline ends came to 9 bases. Germline CDR1 reads ENHRY; CDR2 reads SYGVKD. CDR3 region: CATLTPNTGELFF. The CDR3 coding sequence is TGTGCCACTCTGACTCCGAACACCGGGGAGCTGTTTTTT.

This clonotype was observed once. This CDR3 is CASSPLNWKPNTEAFF. The CDR3 bases are TGTGCCAGCAGCCCCCTGAATTGGAAACCGAACACTGAAGCTTTCTTT. The rearrangement links TRBV27 to TRBJ1-1; D is undetermined. This CDR3 region has 16 residues. The ends were cut back, 6 bases at V and 1 base at J, with 18 bases in the middle. Germline-derived CDR1 and CDR2 are MNHEY and SMNVEV (reference sequence).

This clonotype was recorded once. The rearrangement links TRBV27 to TRBJ2-1; TRBD2 matches at 8 bases. The CDR3 contains 15 residues. V gave up 7 bases and J gave up 4 bases; unmatched junction bases: 9. Germline loops: CDR1 MNHEY, CDR2 SMNVEV (reference sequence). The CDR3 region is CASNLREGSYNEQFF. CDR3 in DNA: TGTGCCAGCAATCTCCGGGAGGGATCGTACAATGAGCAGTTCTTC.